This T cell receptor beta chain originates from a study of T cell changes during pregnancy in multiple sclerosis. Using immunoSEQ multiplex PCR, the repertoire was profiled, and TCRdb retains in-frame clones only, with some absent. The sample holds about 71,000 clones, approximately 94% seen once. This CDR3 is built from 12 residues. The ends lost 8 bases at V and 4 bases at J; junction bases unmatched: 2. Germline lookup yields CDR1 MNHEY and CDR2 SMNVEV (reference sequence). The chain is built from TRBV27 and TRBJ2-1; 7 positions match TRBD2. The sequence came from a female donor with multiple sclerosis, enrolled in a pregnancy study. Here the sequenced sample was peripheral blood, taken in the third trimester of pregnancy. CDR3 sequence reads: CASGDYYNEQFF. In DNA form, the CDR3 reads TGTGCCAGCGGGGACTATTACAATGAGCAGTTCTTC.